This T cell receptor beta chain was retrieved from a study of blood T cell repertoires in COVID-19. Study context: From the United States, Italy and Spain came samples of acute and convalescent COVID-19. T cells, B-cell-depleted T cells, or PBMCs supplied cDNA or gDNA.

The CDR3 length is 14 residues. Trimming cost V 7 bases and J 5 bases; bases outside gene matches: 7. Germline CDR1 and CDR2: LNHDA and SQIVND (reference sequence). The authors' processing: Amplification of reference gene primers provided the estimated nucleated cell counts. Measured with immunoSEQ multiplex PCR; TCRdb has only the in-frame clones, and not every one. V, J and clone size were drawn from that table, and D and trimming were deduced from the DNA. The table records more than 100,000 clones, about 89% of them present only once. V is TRBV19 and J is TRBJ1-4, with 7 bases fitting TRBD1. The sequence derives from a man aged 45-65 years with active or convalescent COVID-19. Sequenced: peripheral blood. The CDR3, as DNA: TGTGCCAGTAAGCTCGGGACAGAAAATGAAAAACTGTTTTTT. Translated, it gives CASKLGTENEKLFF.